This passage covers 28 T cell receptor beta chains from one sample sequenced in a study of post-analysis software for immune sequencing data. Whole-study findings and limits: Roughly five TRBV segments were significantly more frequent in patients than in controls. TRBV5-6, TRBV5-1 and TRBV20-1 were among these segments.

Prepared TCR beta cDNA libraries contained unique molecular identifiers. In TCRdb, the PCR reads were re-called with MiXCR into one record per CDR3 protein. The repertoire includes hundreds of thousands of distinct CDR3 sequences, approximately 30% of them detected once, and approximately 0.55% sits in the top ten. These TCRs are of unknown antigen specificity. The sequenced material came from blood. Receptors originate from a girl between 5 and 17 years old with multiple sclerosis.

The chain uses TRBV7-2 and TRBJ2-4; TRBD1 agrees at 9 bases. Trimming removed 4 bases from V and 1 base from J; junction bases left unmatched: 8. This CDR3 region has 17 residues. Germline lookup yields CDR1 SGHTA and CDR2 FQGNSA. CDR3 sequence (DNA): TGTGCCAGCAGCTGGAATCCCGGGACAGGGGCCAAAAACATTCAGTACTTC. Translation: CASSWNPGTGAKNIQYF.

This sequence joins TRBV12-3 or TRBV12-4 and TRBJ2-5; a possible D gene is TRBD2 (6 bases). CDR3 size: 13 residues. Between the trimmed V and J ends, which lost 6 bases and 3 bases, there was a span of 11 bases. CDR3 in amino acids: CASSSPGEETQYF. The DNA for the CDR3 is TGTGCCAGCAGCTCCCCGGGGGAAGAGACCCAGTACTTC.

This chain joins TRBV9 and TRBJ2-4; no firm D call. Germline CDR1 is SGDLS and CDR2 is YYNGEE. This CDR3 is built from 15 residues. V was trimmed by 4 bases and J by 6 bases, leaving 17 bases between them. The CDR3 is CASSPAAAGINIQYF. As DNA, the CDR3 is TGTGCCAGCAGCCCAGCCGCCGCCGGAATAAACATTCAGTACTTC.

Only a few counts were recorded for this clonotype. The rearrangement links TRBV7-2 to TRBJ2-7, with 7 bases fitting TRBD1. The CDR3 is 15 residues long. J lost 5 bases, V lost 2 bases, and 9 bases had no gene match. The germline V gene has CDR1 SGHTA and CDR2 FQGNSA. Written as DNA, the CDR3 is TGTGCCAGCAGCTTACCCAGCAGGGGGATGGACGAGCAGTACTTC. This translates into CASSLPSRGMDEQYF.

The rearrangement uses TRBV6-6 and TRBJ1-4; D remains unclear. This CDR3 has 14 residues. Trimming took 2 bases from V and 8 from J, leaving 12 bases between them. Germline V gene data show CDR1 as MNHNY and CDR2 as SVGAGI (reference sequence). The CDR3 bases are TGTGCCAGCAGTTACAGCGCGTCTAGCGAAAAACTGTTTTTT. Translating it yields CASSYSASSEKLFF.

The V gene is TRBV10-3, the J gene TRBJ2-3; D gene ambiguous. V dropped 2 bases and J dropped 2 bases, with 8 bases sitting between them. CDR1 and CDR2 from the germline V gene are ENHRY and SYGVKD. The length of the CDR3 is 14 residues. The CDR3 sequence is CAISEIGDTDTQYF. CDR3 DNA: TGTGCCATCAGTGAGATAGGAGACACAGATACGCAGTATTTT.

This chain joins TRBV5-1 and TRBJ2-5; maybe TRBD1 (5 bases). The CDR3 is made up of 15 amino acids. Germline V lookup: CDR1 SGHRS, CDR2 YFSETQ. V dropped 0 bases and J dropped 7 bases, with 16 bases sitting between them. This chain's CDR3 is CASSLEQNRRGTQYF. The CDR3 region has the DNA TGCGCCAGCAGCTTGGAACAGAACCGAAGGGGGACCCAGTACTTC. The full variable domain, completed using reference TRBV5-1 and TRBJ2-5, is KAGVTQTPRYLIKTRGQQVTLSCSPISGHRSVSWYQQTPGQGLQFLFEYFSETQRNKGNFPGRFSGRQFSNSRSEMNVSTLELGDSALYLCASSLEQNRRGTQYFGPGTRLLVL.

The rearrangement uses TRBV5-4 and TRBJ2-1, with TRBD2 matching over 10 bases. This CDR3 has 15 amino acids. The germline V gene encodes CDR1 SGHNT and CDR2 YYREEE (reference sequence). The junction had 6 bases not matched to a gene; V was cut back by 0 bases and J by 9 bases. The CDR3, as DNA: TGTGCCAGCAGCTTGGAGGCTAGCGGGAGCCGTGAGCAGTTCTTC. Residues: CASSLEASGSREQFF. The entire variable domain, with the rest obtained from reference TRBV5-4 and TRBJ2-1, is as follows: ETGVTQSPTHLIKTRGQQVTLRCSSQSGHNTVSWYQQALGQGPQFIFQYYREEENGRGNFPPRFSGLQFPNYSSELNVNALELDDSALYLCASSLEASGSREQFFGPGTRLTVL.

This clonotype was seen only a few times. This chain links TRBV10-3 with TRBJ2-5, with 12 positions matching TRBD2. Unmatched junction bases numbered 6, after V lost 3 bases and J lost 4 bases. There are 16 residues in the CDR3. Germline CDR1 is ENHRY and CDR2 is SYGVKD. Written as DNA, the CDR3 is TGTGCCATCAGTGAAGCCCAACTAGCGGGGGGAGAGACCCAGTACTTC. Its translation: CAISEAQLAGGETQYF.

V and J are TRBV6-5 and TRBJ1-3; TRBD1 agrees at 7 bases. The CDR3 extends over 15 amino acids. Germline assignment: CDR1 MNHEY and CDR2 SVGAGI. With 6 bases clipped from V and 1 base from J, the junction kept 6 bases outside the gene matches. The CDR3 here is CASSPTGMSGNTIYF. DNA of the CDR3: TGTGCCAGCAGCCCGACAGGGATGTCTGGAAACACCATATATTTT.

V is TRBV29-1 and J is TRBJ2-3; 9 nucleotides align to TRBD2. V lost 3 bases and J lost 2; bases outside the gene matches: 9. This CDR3 is 16 amino acids long. The germline CDR1 and CDR2 sequences are SQVTM and ANQGSEA. The CDR3 loop reads CSVEGLTSGNTDTQYF. CDR3 nucleotide sequence: TGCAGCGTTGAGGGATTGACTAGCGGAAACACAGATACGCAGTATTTT.

This clonotype was recorded only once. V and J are TRBV6-1 and TRBJ2-1; TRBD2 aligns across 7 bases. The CDR3 covers 12 residues. Germline V gives CDR1 MNHNS, CDR2 SASEGT. The trim removed 6 bases at V and 8 bases at J, leaving 4 bases unmatched. The CDR3 DNA follows: TGTGCCAGCAGCGGGGGGTTTCATGAGCAGTTCTTC. It codes for CASSGGFHEQFF.

The rearrangement joins TRBV11-1 to TRBJ2-2, with 7 bases identical to TRBD2. CDR1 SGHAT and CDR2 FQDESV come from the germline V gene (reference sequence). Trimming took 2 bases from V and 7 from J; bases not matched to a gene: 10. This CDR3 is 16 amino acids long. In nucleotides, the CDR3 is TGTGCCAGCAGCTTACGTACTAGCGATAATGTCGGGGAGCTGTTTTTT. This sequence encodes CASSLRTSDNVGELFF.

This clonotype was detected only a few times. The rearrangement joins TRBV4-3 to TRBJ2-5; TRBD1 might be the D (5 bases). The end of the DNA is better explained by TRBJ2-7, so the J call may be wrong. Germline V CDR1 and CDR2: LGHNA, YSLEER. The CDR3 is 16 residues long. The CDR3 sequence is CASSQDYRTPRSEQYF. The CDR3 DNA reads TGCGCCAGCAGCCAAGATTATAGGACACCTAGGAGCGAGCAGTACTTC.

The genes are TRBV28 and TRBJ2-7; D perhaps matches TRBD2 (6 bases). CDR1 and CDR2 (germline): MDHEN, SYDVKM. Trimming cost V 6 bases and J 3 bases, with 18 bases left between them. CDR3 length: 15 residues. This CDR3 is CASSPGGPFLYEQYF. DNA for the CDR3: TGTGCCAGCAGCCCCGGGGGTCCCTTCCTCTACGAGCAGTACTTC.

This clonotype was seen more than once but under ten times. The chain combines TRBV20-1 with TRBJ2-3, with 10 bases that match TRBD1. V gave up 2 bases and J gave up 3 bases; unmatched junction bases: 5. CDR1 DFQATT and CDR2 SNEGSKA come from the germline V gene (reference sequence). The length of the CDR3 is 15 residues. CDR3 in DNA: TGCAGTGCTAGACCGGGACAGGGGTTGACAGATACGCAGTATTTT. Translating gives CSARPGQGLTDTQYF.

CDR3 sequence (DNA): TGCAGTGCTAGTTGGACTAGTTCCAGGGAGTTCTTC. It specifies CSASWTSSREFF. The gene calls are TRBV20-1 and TRBJ2-1; 7 bases fit TRBD2. The V gene end was trimmed by 3 bases and the J gene end by 14 bases; junction bases not matched to a gene: 10. CDR1 and CDR2 from the germline V gene are DFQATT and SNEGSKA (reference sequence). The CDR3 sequence is 12 residues long.

In its sample, this clonotype was seen a few times. The chain employs TRBV7-9 and TRBJ1-4, with D hard to call. The CDR3 runs to 14 residues. Germline V lookup: CDR1 SEHNR, CDR2 FQNEAQ (reference sequence). The V end lost 7 bases, the J end lost 7 bases, and 16 bases lay between the germline ends. The CDR3 region has the DNA TGTGCCAGCACCTCCGGAGGTGACATTGAAAAACTGTTTTTT. Translating it yields CASTSGGDIEKLFF.

This clonotype was observed a few times. V gene TRBV20-1 combines with J gene TRBJ2-1; 14 nucleotides line up with TRBD2. Germline V gene sequence: CDR1 DFQATT, CDR2 SNEGSKA (reference sequence). V trimming: 0 bases; J trimming: 4 bases; junction bases outside the gene matches: 11. The CDR3 has 19 amino acids. CDR3 region: CSARDSWTSGRNQYNEQFF. CDR3 DNA sequence: TGCAGTGCTAGAGATTCCTGGACTAGCGGGAGGAATCAATACAATGAGCAGTTCTTC.

In its sample, this clonotype was seen a few times. This sequence joins TRBV12-3 or TRBV12-4 and TRBJ1-5; unclear D gene. Trimming stripped 3 bases from V and 5 bases from J, with 5 bases between. The CDR3 extends over 12 amino acids. As DNA, the CDR3 is TGTGCCAGCAGTTTCGGCCATCAGCCCCAGCATTTT. The encoded protein is CASSFGHQPQHF.

The V gene is TRBV5-5, the J gene TRBJ2-1; D call uncertain. The J call is doubtful: the DNA matches TRBJ2-7 better. The CDR3 sequence is 14 residues long. CDR1 is SGHKS, CDR2 YYEKEE, per germline (reference sequence). The CDR3 DNA reads as TGTGCCAGCAGCTTGGGGAGCTCCTACAATGAGCAGTACTTC. This gives the protein CASSLGSSYNEQYF.

In its sample, this clonotype was seen a few times. V and J are TRBV6-5 and TRBJ2-5; TRBD1 aligns across 8 bases. The length of the CDR3 is 14 residues. Trimming removed 5 bases from V and 3 bases from J; junction bases left unmatched: 5. The germline V gene encodes CDR1 MNHEY and CDR2 SVGAGI. CDR3 in amino acids: CASSQAGGEETQYF. The DNA of the CDR3 is TGTGCCAGCAGTCAAGCAGGGGGCGAAGAGACCCAGTACTTC.

This clonotype showed up just a few times. CDR3 residues: CASSLRWTGARYEQFF. DNA of the CDR3: TGTGCCAGCAGTTTACGTTGGACAGGGGCAAGGTATGAGCAGTTCTTC. The rearrangement links TRBV28 to TRBJ2-1; TRBD1 aligns across 9 bases. There are 16 residues in the CDR3. V dropped 2 bases and J dropped 8; count of bases not matched to a gene: 10. The germline V gene has CDR1 MDHEN and CDR2 SYDVKM.

The sample holds one count of this clonotype. One end of the junction fails to match germline, which may point to a read error. The rearrangement uses TRBV7-2 and TRBJ2-7, with TRBD2 identical over 11 bases. The CDR3 is 17 amino acids. Germline-derived CDR1 and CDR2 are SGHTA and FQGNSA. This chain's CDR3 is CASSSRTSGLKSCEQYF. The DNA for the CDR3 is TGTGCCAGCAGCTCACGGACTAGCGGGCTGAAATCCTGCGAGCAGTACTTC.

In this sample, this clonotype turned up many times. The V gene is TRBV9, the J gene TRBJ2-1; no firm D call. CDR3 length: 12 residues. Germline V gives CDR1 SGDLS, CDR2 YYNGEE. Trimming removed 4 bases from V and 3 bases from J, with 5 bases in between. CDR3 DNA sequence: TGTGCCAGCAGCCTAAACTACAATGAGCAGTTCTTC. This translates into CASSLNYNEQFF. The complete variable domain, with remaining parts taken from reference TRBV9 and TRBJ2-1, reads DSGVTQTPKHLITATGQRVTLRCSPRSGDLSVYWYQQSLDQGLQFLIQYYNGEERAKGNILERFSAQQFPDLHSELNLSSLELGDSALYFCASSLNYNEQFFGPGTRLTVL.

The rearrangement links TRBV29-1 to TRBJ1-4, with D possibly being TRBD1 (5 bases). V was cut by 3 bases and J by 8 bases, with 10 bases left in between. Germline loops: CDR1 SQVTM, CDR2 ANQGSEA. CDR3 length: 12 residues. DNA for the CDR3: TGCAGCGTTGACGGGGGAGGCGAAAAACTGTTTTTT. It yields the protein CSVDGGGEKLFF. Full variable domain (missing parts from reference TRBV29-1 and TRBJ1-4): SAVISQKPSRDICQRGTSLTIQCQVDSQVTMMFWYRQQPGQSLTLIATANQGSEATYESGFVIDKFPISRPNLTFSTLTVSNMSPEDSSIYLCSVDGGGEKLFFGSGTQLSVL.

This clonotype has at least ten counts. This rearrangement joins TRBV5-4 to TRBJ2-7; D remains ambiguous. Deletions cut 0 bases from V and 0 bases from J, with 4 bases between. There are 13 residues in the CDR3. The germline gives CDR1 SGHNT, CDR2 YYREEE (reference sequence). CDR3 DNA sequence: TGTGCCAGCAGCTTGGAGTACTCCTACGAGCAGTACTTC. This codes for CASSLEYSYEQYF. Filled out from reference TRBV5-4 and TRBJ2-7, the complete variable domain reads ETGVTQSPTHLIKTRGQQVTLRCSSQSGHNTVSWYQQALGQGPQFIFQYYREEENGRGNFPPRFSGLQFPNYSSELNVNALELDDSALYLCASSLEYSYEQYFGPGTRLTVT.

This clonotype has a handful of counts. The genes are TRBV5-1 and TRBJ2-3, with TRBD2 matching over 11 bases. The length of the CDR3 is 16 residues. Trimming cost V 4 bases and J 0 bases; bases outside gene matches: 4. Per germline, CDR1 SGHRS and CDR2 YFSETQ. CDR3 residues: CASSPLAGVSTDTQYF. Here the CDR3 DNA reads TGCGCCAGCAGCCCACTAGCGGGGGTTAGCACAGATACGCAGTATTTT.